This record concerns one TCR beta chain sequence. The data were obtained in a study of early T cells in non-severe SARS-CoV-2 infection. Unique molecular identifiers (one per individual cDNA molecule) were attached. Each CDR3 protein is one row after TCRdb ran MiXCR on the 5' RACE reads. The repertoire includes some 25,000 distinct CDR3 sequences, 5.4% of them detected once, and around 1% sits in the top ten. V lost 5 bases to trimming and J lost 5 bases; unmatched junction nucleotides: 9. Per germline, CDR1 SEHNR and CDR2 FQNEAQ (reference sequence). This CDR3 comprises 16 residues. The sequence was collected from an adult who was a healthcare worker with PCR-confirmed SARS-CoV-2 infection or an uninfected control (not recorded which). Material for sequencing was whole blood. The V call is TRBV7-9, the J call TRBJ2-1; 10 bases match TRBD2. CDR3 nucleotides: TGTGCCAGCAGCCTAGAAGCGGGAGGGCCAAACAATGAGCAGTTCTTC. Translation gives CASSLEAGGPNNEQFF.